The T cell receptor (beta chain) described here comes from a study of cytomegalovirus exposure and HLA in healthy donors. Study-level results: Specificity for CMV antigens was confirmed in vitro for a few of the CMV-associated chains. TCR association rates varied by HLA locus in a later analysis, with DRB1 highest and HLA-C lowest. The authors enumerated roughly 180 TCR beta chains as linked to cytomegalovirus. Later analysis demonstrated an association between a missense DCLRE1C variant and TCR beta V- and J-gene trimming.

On this clone itself: Its target is unknown.

The CDR3 loop spans 17 amino acids. Germline V gene sequence: CDR1 MNHNS, CDR2 SASEGT. J was trimmed by 10 bases and V by 4 bases; bases with no gene match: 12. The study ran its PCR with 60 Vbeta and 13 Jbeta primers. Method: immunoSEQ multiplex PCR; TCRdb's copy keeps in-frame clones and lacks some. The data contain some 150,000 clones, over 60% of them seen just once; the ten biggest clones take up approximately 2%. J is TRBJ2-1 and V is TRBV6-1; 14 bases fit TRBD2. The origin of this receptor is a man between 35 and 55 years old in good health and CMV-seronegative. Input material: PBMCs. CDR3 bases: TGTGCCAGCAGTGCGGTTCGAGGACTAGCGGGAGGACAGGAGCAGTTCTTC. This encodes CASSAVRGLAGGQEQFF.